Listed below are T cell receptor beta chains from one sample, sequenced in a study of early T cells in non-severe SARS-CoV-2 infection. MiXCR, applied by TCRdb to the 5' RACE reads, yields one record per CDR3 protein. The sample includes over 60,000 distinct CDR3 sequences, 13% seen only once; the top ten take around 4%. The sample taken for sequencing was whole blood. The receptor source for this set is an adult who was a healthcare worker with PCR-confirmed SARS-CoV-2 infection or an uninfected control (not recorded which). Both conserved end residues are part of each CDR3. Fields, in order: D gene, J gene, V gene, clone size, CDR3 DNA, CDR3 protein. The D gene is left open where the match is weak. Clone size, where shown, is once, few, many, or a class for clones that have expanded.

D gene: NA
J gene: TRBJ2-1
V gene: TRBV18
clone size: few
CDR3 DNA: TGTGCCAGCTCACCATCAATGGGGTCGGTGTACAATGAGCAGTTCTTC
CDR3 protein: CASSPSMGSVYNEQFF

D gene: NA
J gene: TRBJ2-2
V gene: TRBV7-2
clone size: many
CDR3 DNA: TGTGCTCAGGCGGGGCAGAATACGAACACCGGGGAGCTGTTTTTT
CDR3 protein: CAQAGQNTNTGELFF

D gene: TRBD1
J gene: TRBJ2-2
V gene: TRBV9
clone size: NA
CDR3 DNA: TGTGCCAGCAGGGCCCCCGGGACAGGGGGAACCGGGGAGCTGTTTTTT
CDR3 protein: CASRAPGTGGTGELFF

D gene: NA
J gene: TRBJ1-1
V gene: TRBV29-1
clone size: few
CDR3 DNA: TGCAGCGTTGAAGTGGTTCCCACTGAAGCTTTCTTT
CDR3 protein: CSVEVVPTEAFF

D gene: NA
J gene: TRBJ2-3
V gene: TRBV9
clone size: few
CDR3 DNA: TGTGCCAGCAGCGTAGTAACAGATACGCAGTATTTT
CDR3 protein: CASSVVTDTQYF

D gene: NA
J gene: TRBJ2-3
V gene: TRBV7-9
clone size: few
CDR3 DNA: TGTGCCAGCAGCTCGGACAGTAGCACAGATACGCAGTATTTT
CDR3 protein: CASSSDSSTDTQYF

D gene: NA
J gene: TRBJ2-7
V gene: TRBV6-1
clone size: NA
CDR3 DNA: TGTGCCAGCAGTGAAATCGGAGGTTACGAGCAGTACTTC
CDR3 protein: CASSEIGGYEQYF

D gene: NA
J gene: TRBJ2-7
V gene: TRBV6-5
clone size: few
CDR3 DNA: TGTGCCAGCAGACAGATAGGGGACATAGTTCACGAGCAGTACTTC
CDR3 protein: CASRQIGDIVHEQYF

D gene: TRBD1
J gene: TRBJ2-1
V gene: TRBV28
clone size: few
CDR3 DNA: TGTGCCAGCAGTTTAATGGGACAGGTCGCCCAACAGTTCTTC
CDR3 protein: CASSLMGQVAQQFF

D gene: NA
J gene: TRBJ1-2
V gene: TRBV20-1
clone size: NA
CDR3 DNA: TGCAGTGTCTTCGGAGGTGATGGCTACACCTTC
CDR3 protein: CSVFGGDGYTF

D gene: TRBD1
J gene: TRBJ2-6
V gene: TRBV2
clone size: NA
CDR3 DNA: TGTGCCAGCAGGCGAGACAGGGGCTCTGGGGCCAACGTCCTGACTTTC
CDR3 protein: CASRRDRGSGANVLTF

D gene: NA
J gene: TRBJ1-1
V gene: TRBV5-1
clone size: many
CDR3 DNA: TGCGCCAGCAGCTTTCAGACCGGAGCTGAAGCTTTCTTT
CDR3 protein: CASSFQTGAEAFF

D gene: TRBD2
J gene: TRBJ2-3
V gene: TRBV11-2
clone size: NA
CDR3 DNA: TGTGCCAGCAGCTCCGTGCGACTAGCGGGGTTTGGAGATACGCAGTATTTT
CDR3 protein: CASSSVRLAGFGDTQYF

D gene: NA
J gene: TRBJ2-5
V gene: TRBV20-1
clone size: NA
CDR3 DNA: TGCAGTGCTAGCCCCGGGCGGGGACAAGAGACCCAGTACTTC
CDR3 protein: CSASPGRGQETQYF

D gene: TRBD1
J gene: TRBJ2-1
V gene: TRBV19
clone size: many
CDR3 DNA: TGTGCCAGTAGTAAGGGACAGGGGCGACCCTACAATGAGCAGTTCTTC
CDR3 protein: CASSKGQGRPYNEQFF

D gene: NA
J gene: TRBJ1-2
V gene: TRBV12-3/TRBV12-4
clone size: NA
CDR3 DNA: TGTGCCAGCAGGCCGGGGGCGCGGGGCTACACCTTC
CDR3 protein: CASRPGARGYTF

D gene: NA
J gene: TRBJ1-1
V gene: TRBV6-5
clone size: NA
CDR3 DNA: TGTGCCAGCAGTTATTCAGGGGATGGCACTGAAGCTTTCTTT
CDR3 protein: CASSYSGDGTEAFF

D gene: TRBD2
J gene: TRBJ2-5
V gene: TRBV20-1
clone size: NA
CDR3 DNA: TGCAGTGCTAGGACTAGCGGGGCTCAAGAGACCCAGTACTTC
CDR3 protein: CSARTSGAQETQYF

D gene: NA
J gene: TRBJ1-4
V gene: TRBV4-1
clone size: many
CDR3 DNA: TGCGCCAGCAGCCCCTCCCTGAGTGCAAAACTGTTTTTT
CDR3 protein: CASSPSLSAKLFF

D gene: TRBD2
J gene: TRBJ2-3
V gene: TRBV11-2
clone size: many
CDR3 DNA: TGTGCCAGCAGCTTACCGGGACTAGCGGGGGGGCCGGAGTATTTT
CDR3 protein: CASSLPGLAGGPEYF

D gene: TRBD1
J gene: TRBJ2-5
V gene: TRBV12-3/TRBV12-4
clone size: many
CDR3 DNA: TGTGCCAGCAGTCCCGGGACAGGGGAAGAGACCCAGTACTTC
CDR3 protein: CASSPGTGEETQYF

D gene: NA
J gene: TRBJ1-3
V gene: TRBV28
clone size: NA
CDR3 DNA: TGTGCCAGCAGCCCCCTGGGAAACACCATATATTTT
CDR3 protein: CASSPLGNTIYF

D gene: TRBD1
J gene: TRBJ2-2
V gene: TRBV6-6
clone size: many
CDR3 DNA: TGTGCCAGCAGTTCCTGGACAGGGGCAAACACCGGGGAGCTGTTTTTT
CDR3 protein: CASSSWTGANTGELFF

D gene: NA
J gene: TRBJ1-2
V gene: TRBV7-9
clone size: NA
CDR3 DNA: TGTGCCAGCAGCTTAGAGCCGGGGGATGGCTACACCTTC
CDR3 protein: CASSLEPGDGYTF

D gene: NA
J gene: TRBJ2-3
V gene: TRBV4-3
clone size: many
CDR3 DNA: TGCGCCAGCAGCCAGTTTGTTACGGGGCCCTCCACAGATACGCAGTATTTT
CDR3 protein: CASSQFVTGPSTDTQYF

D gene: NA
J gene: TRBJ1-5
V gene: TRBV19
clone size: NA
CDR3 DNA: TGTGCCAGTAACGCTCGGGGGGCACCTAATCAGCCCCAGCATTTT
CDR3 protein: CASNARGAPNQPQHF

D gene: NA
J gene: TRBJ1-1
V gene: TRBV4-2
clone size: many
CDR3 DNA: TGTGCCAGCAGCCAAGTCGAATACACTGAAGCTTTCTTT
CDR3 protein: CASSQVEYTEAFF

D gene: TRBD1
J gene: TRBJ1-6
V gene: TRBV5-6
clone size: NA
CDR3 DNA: TGTGCCAGCAGCTTGGGACAGGGGTATAATTCACCCCTCCACTTT
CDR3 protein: CASSLGQGYNSPLHF

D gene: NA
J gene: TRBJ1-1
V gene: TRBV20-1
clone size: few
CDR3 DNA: TGCAGTGCTACAGTCCCCGGACGCCTAAGGGGCACTGAAGCTTTCTTT
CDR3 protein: CSATVPGRLRGTEAFF

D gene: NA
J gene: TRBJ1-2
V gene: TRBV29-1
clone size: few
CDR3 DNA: TGCAGCGTTGAAAATTCGGGGAACTATGGCTACACCTTC
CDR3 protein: CSVENSGNYGYTF

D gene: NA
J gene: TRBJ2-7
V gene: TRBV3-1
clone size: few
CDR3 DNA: TGTGCCAGCAGCCCTGGGGGAGACTACGAGCAGTACTTC
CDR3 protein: CASSPGGDYEQYF

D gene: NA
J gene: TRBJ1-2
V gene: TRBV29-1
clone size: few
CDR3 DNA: TGCAGCGTTCTCCTAGTTGGGGGCTACACCTTC
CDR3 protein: CSVLLVGGYTF

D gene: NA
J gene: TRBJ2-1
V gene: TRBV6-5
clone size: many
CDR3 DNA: TGTGCCAGCAGTTATCAGGGCCCGTCCTACAATGAGCAGTTCTTC
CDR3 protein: CASSYQGPSYNEQFF

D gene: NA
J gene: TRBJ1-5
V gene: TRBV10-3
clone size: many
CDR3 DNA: TGTGCCATCAGCCCTGGAGGGGTTCAGCCCCAGCATTTT
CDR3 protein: CAISPGGVQPQHF

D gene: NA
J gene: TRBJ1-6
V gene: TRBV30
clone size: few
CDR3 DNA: TGTGCCGCGGCCCGCTGGGGGGCAAGTAATTCACCCCTCCACTTT
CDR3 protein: CAAARWGASNSPLHF

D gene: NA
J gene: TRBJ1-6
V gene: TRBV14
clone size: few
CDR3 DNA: TGTGCCAGCAGCGCATCCTACTGGACATCGCCGGCCCGTATTAATTCACCCCTCCACTTT
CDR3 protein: CASSASYWTSPARINSPLHF

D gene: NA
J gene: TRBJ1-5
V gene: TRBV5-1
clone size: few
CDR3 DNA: TGCGCCAGCAGCTTAGGAAGGGGCGATCAGCCCCAGCATTTT
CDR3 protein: CASSLGRGDQPQHF

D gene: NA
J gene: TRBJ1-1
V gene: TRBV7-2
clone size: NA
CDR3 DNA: TGTGCCAGCAGCTTAAGCGCCACGATGAACACTGAAGCTTTCTTT
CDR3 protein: CASSLSATMNTEAFF

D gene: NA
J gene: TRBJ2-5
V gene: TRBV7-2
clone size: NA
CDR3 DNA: TGTGCCAGCAGCTCGACAGCCGGGGCCAGTGGGACCCAGTACTTC
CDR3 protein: CASSSTAGASGTQYF

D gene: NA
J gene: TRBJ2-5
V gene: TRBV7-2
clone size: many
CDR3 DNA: TGTGCCAGCAGCTTAGTAGGCAGCTACACGGAGACCCAGTACTTC
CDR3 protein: CASSLVGSYTETQYF

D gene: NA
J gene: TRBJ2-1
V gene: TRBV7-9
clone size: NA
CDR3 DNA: TGTGCCAGCAGCCTGCTGACAGGGAGGAATGAGCAGTTCTTC
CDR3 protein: CASSLLTGRNEQFF

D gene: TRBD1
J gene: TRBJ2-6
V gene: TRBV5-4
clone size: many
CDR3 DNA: TGTGTCCCGGGGACAGGGGGTCACTCTGGGGCCAACGTCCTGACTTTC
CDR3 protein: CVPGTGGHSGANVLTF